Here is one T cell receptor beta chain with its context. The length of the CDR3 is 13 residues. Trimming removed 6 bases from V and 2 bases from J; junction bases left unmatched: 5. Germline V gene data show CDR1 as DFQATT and CDR2 as SNEGSKA (reference sequence). From the 5' RACE reads, TCRdb called clonotypes with MiXCR, one entry per CDR3 protein. The sample has several thousand distinct CDR3 sequences; about 4.8% are singletons. The data are from a study of early T cells in non-severe SARS-CoV-2 infection. The source material was whole blood. This sequence was found in an adult who was a healthcare worker with PCR-confirmed SARS-CoV-2 infection or an uninfected control (not recorded which). The rearrangement uses TRBV20-1 and TRBJ1-2, with 8 bases identical to TRBD1. CDR3 nucleotide sequence: TGCAGTGCCCCCCGACAGGGGAACTATGGCTACACCTTC. It yields the protein CSAPRQGNYGYTF.